This passage covers 30 T cell receptor beta chains from one sample sequenced in a study of identical twins. Via MiXCR, TCRdb re-called the 5' RACE reads, giving one row per CDR3 protein. The table has 300,000 or so distinct CDR3 sequences, 7.5% to 9.5% seen once. The sample was also linked to a second study, of yellow fever vaccine responses in identical twins.

Input material: CD8+ T cells sorted from blood. All receptors come from a young woman in good health.

This clonotype was seen a few times. The chain has TRBV6-4 and TRBJ2-2, with 8 bases identical to TRBD2. Germline CDR1 is MRHNA and CDR2 is SNTAGT. The CDR3 covers 15 residues. The trim removed 0 bases at V and 3 bases at J, leaving 0 bases unmatched. The CDR3 DNA sequence: TGTGCCAGCAGTGACTCGCGGGGGGACACCGGGGAGCTGTTTTTT. Protein sequence: CASSDSRGDTGELFF.

This clonotype was detected a few times. CDR3 DNA sequence: TGTGCCAGCTCACCAACTGGACAGGTGCAAGAGACCCAGTACTTC. Its protein is CASSPTGQVQETQYF. J is TRBJ2-5 and V is TRBV18; 7 bases line up with TRBD1. CDR1 and CDR2 from the germline V gene are KGHSH and LQKENI. The CDR3 sequence is 15 residues long. J was trimmed by 2 bases and V by 2 bases; bases with no gene match: 5.

This clonotype has at least ten counts. This chain links TRBV7-2 with TRBJ1-1; D perhaps matches TRBD1 (6 bases). The V and J ends lost 0 bases and 3 bases respectively, with 29 bases between them. This CDR3 comprises 21 residues. CDR1 is SGHTA and CDR2 is FQGNSA in the germline V gene. The CDR3 spells CASSLASVYREKKRTYTEAFF. The DNA for the CDR3 is TGTGCCAGCAGCTTAGCTTCAGTCTACAGGGAAAAAAAGAGGACATACACTGAAGCTTTCTTT.

V usage is TRBV4-3 and J usage is TRBJ2-5; 7 positions agree with TRBD2. V lost 3 bases to trimming and J lost 1 base; unmatched junction nucleotides: 5. The CDR3 contains 15 residues. Per germline, CDR1 LGHNA and CDR2 YSLEER. CDR3 amino acids: CASSQRASGQETQYF. For the CDR3, the DNA is TGCGCCAGCAGCCAGCGGGCTAGCGGCCAAGAGACCCAGTACTTC.

This clonotype was picked up a small number of times. V usage is TRBV28 and J usage is TRBJ2-5, with D perhaps matching TRBD1 or TRBD2 (5 bases each). Germline assignment: CDR1 MDHEN and CDR2 SYDVKM. The CDR3 totals 17 residues. V lost 5 bases to trimming and J lost 4 bases, with 23 bases between them. The DNA of the CDR3 is TGTGCCAGCAGTCTTATGTGGGACGTGCGCGGAGGAGAGACCCAGTACTTC. This codes for CASSLMWDVRGGETQYF. Together with reference TRBV28 and TRBJ2-5, the CDR3 gives the full variable domain: DVKVTQSSRYLVKRTGEKVFLECVQDMDHENMFWYRQDPGLGLRLIYFSYDVKMKEKGDIPEGYSVSREKKERFSLILESASTNQTSMYLCASSLMWDVRGGETQYFGPGTRLLVL.

CDR3 sequence reads: CASSQNTPGLGRDTQYF. In DNA form, the CDR3 reads TGCGCCAGCAGCCAAAACACTCCGGGACTAGGTAGAGATACGCAGTATTTT. V is TRBV4-1 and J is TRBJ2-3; 8 bases are shared with TRBD2. V shed 2 bases and J 5 bases; nucleotides not matched to a gene: 12. The CDR3 is 17 residues long. Germline V gene sequence: CDR1 MGHRA, CDR2 YSYEKL.

Only a few counts were recorded for this clonotype. The chain has TRBV5-6 and TRBJ2-7, with D possibly being TRBD2 (6 bases). Trimming stripped 4 bases from V and 0 bases from J, with 14 bases between. CDR3 size: 15 residues. Germline assignment: CDR1 SGHDT and CDR2 YYEEEE. The CDR3 loop reads CASSALPSDSYEQYF. As DNA, the CDR3 is TGTGCCAGCAGCGCACTTCCTAGCGACTCCTACGAGCAGTACTTC.

This clonotype was detected ten times or more. The CDR3 coding sequence is TGTGCCAGCAGCTTAGCCCGGGAGGGTGGTTACGAGCAGTACTTC. Amino acid sequence: CASSLAREGGYEQYF. V usage is TRBV7-9 and J usage is TRBJ2-7; 8 bases fit TRBD2. Germline V gives CDR1 SEHNR, CDR2 FQNEAQ (reference sequence). V trimming: 0 bases; J trimming: 4 bases; junction bases outside the gene matches: 5. This CDR3 is 15 amino acids long.

J is TRBJ2-1 and V is TRBV30, with D unresolved. The germline V gene encodes CDR1 GTSNPN and CDR2 SVGIG (reference sequence). CDR3 length equals 15 residues. V lost 1 base and J 6 bases, leaving 16 bases between the germline ends. The CDR3 nucleotides read TGTGCCTGGAGTGATGGGTCCTCCTGGGGCAATGAGCAGTTCTTC. Translated, it gives CAWSDGSSWGNEQFF. Looking up the rest from reference TRBV30 and TRBJ2-1 gives the full variable domain: SQTIHQWPATLVQPVGSPLSLECTVEGTSNPNLYWYRQAAGRGLQLLFYSVGIGQISSEVPQNLSASRPQDRQFILSSKKLLLSDSGFYLCAWSDGSSWGNEQFFGPGTRLTVL.

This clonotype has a count of ten or more. This chain joins TRBV11-2 and TRBJ2-7; D assignment may be TRBD1 or TRBD2 (5 bases each). V lost 1 base, J lost 1 base, and 8 bases lay in between. The CDR3 runs to 14 residues. CDR1 is SGHAT, CDR2 FQNNGV, per germline. The CDR3 region has the DNA TGTGCCAGCAGCTTAGCGGGACGATCCTACGAGCAGTACTTC. Amino acid sequence: CASSLAGRSYEQYF.

Written as DNA, the CDR3 is TGTGCCAGCAGTTTAACCTCTACCGCCGAGCAGTACTTC. Residues: CASSLTSTAEQYF. The chain employs TRBV27 and TRBJ2-7; D not resolved. The CDR3 has 13 residues. CDR1 is MNHEY, CDR2 SMNVEV, per germline (reference sequence). Deletions cut 2 bases from V and 6 bases from J, with 11 bases between.

This clonotype occurred a few times. The chain combines TRBV6-1 with TRBJ2-1, with 9 bases matching TRBD1. V was pared by 6 bases and J by 5 bases, with 5 bases of the junction left unmatched. Per germline, CDR1 MNHNS and CDR2 SASEGT. This CDR3 contains 14 residues. Written as DNA, the CDR3 is TGTGCCAGCAGGCAACAGGGGGCTCACAATGAGCAGTTCTTC. This codes for CASRQQGAHNEQFF.

This clonotype was detected ten times or more. The chain recombines TRBV12-3 or TRBV12-4 with TRBJ1-5, with 7 bases fitting TRBD1. V lost 6 bases, J lost 3 bases, and 8 bases stayed unmatched. This CDR3 has 15 residues. CDR3 bases: TGTGCCAGCAGCAGCACAGGGGATGTCAATCAGCCCCAGCATTTT. Its protein product is CASSSTGDVNQPQHF.

This clonotype showed up many times. CDR3 in DNA: TGCGCCAGCAGCCAAGGGGAGGGTGTTCGGTATTTT. Amino acid sequence: CASSQGEGVRYF. This chain joins TRBV4-3 and TRBJ2-3; 7 nucleotides align to TRBD2. CDR1 LGHNA and CDR2 YSLEER come from the germline V gene. V lost 1 base, J lost 14 bases, and 6 bases stayed unmatched. The CDR3 consists of 12 residues.

In this sample, this clonotype turned up a few times. The CDR3 bases are TGTGCCAGCAGCTTATGGGCGTGGGGGGCAGACAACACCGGGGAGCTGTTTTTT. This sequence encodes CASSLWAWGADNTGELFF. This chain connects TRBV11-2 to TRBJ2-2; D is perhaps TRBD1 or TRBD2 (6 bases each). Germline V lookup: CDR1 SGHAT, CDR2 FQNNGV. Trimming removed 2 bases from V and 2 bases from J, with 18 bases in between. This CDR3 contains 18 residues.

This chain uses TRBV4-2 with TRBJ1-1; 9 positions agree with TRBD1. V lost 2 bases and J lost 1; bases outside the gene matches: 5. CDR1 is LGHNA, CDR2 YNFKEQ, per germline. There are 16 residues in the CDR3. The CDR3 region is CASSQPGTGPNTEAFF. The CDR3 DNA reads as TGTGCCAGCAGCCAACCCGGGACAGGGCCGAACACTGAAGCTTTCTTT.

This clonotype has just a few counts. The chain is built from TRBV2 and TRBJ2-2; 8 bases are a match to TRBD2. CDR3 length equals 16 residues. Germline lookup yields CDR1 SNHLY and CDR2 FYNNEI. The V and J ends lost 3 bases and 3 bases, in that order; junction bases with no gene match: 6. This CDR3 reads CASSDARRGDTGELFF. The CDR3 DNA reads TGTGCCAGCAGTGACGCCAGGCGGGGGGACACCGGGGAGCTGTTTTTT.

This clonotype has at least ten counts. The rearrangement links TRBV20-1 to TRBJ1-1, with no clear D. Germline V gene lookup returns CDR1 DFQATT and CDR2 SNEGSKA (reference sequence). V shed 0 bases and J shed 3 bases, with 14 bases lying between them. The CDR3 totals 15 residues. The CDR3 DNA sequence: TGCAGTGCTAGAGATAGGCATCTCTGGGACACTGAAGCTTTCTTT. It codes for CSARDRHLWDTEAFF.

This clonotype was counted many times. V and J are TRBV7-2 and TRBJ2-1; D is uncertain. The CDR3 is made up of 13 amino acids. V was shortened by 3 bases and J by 8 bases, with 11 bases between the two germline ends. Germline V gene data show CDR1 as SGHTA and CDR2 as FQGNSA. CDR3 region: CASSLNLFDEQFF. The CDR3 coding sequence is TGTGCCAGCAGCTTGAATCTTTTCGATGAGCAGTTCTTC.

This clonotype has a handful of counts. V gene TRBV28 combines with J gene TRBJ2-2; 9 bases fit TRBD2. V trimming: 2 bases; J trimming: 5 bases; junction bases outside the gene matches: 12. CDR1 is MDHEN, CDR2 SYDVKM, per germline. The CDR3 spans 18 residues. CDR3 sequence (DNA): TGTGCCAGCAGTTTAAGGCTAGCGGGACAGACGGAAACCGGGGAGCTGTTTTTT. Its protein is CASSLRLAGQTETGELFF. The variable domain in full, with the rest retrieved from reference TRBV28 and TRBJ2-2, is DVKVTQSSRYLVKRTGEKVFLECVQDMDHENMFWYRQDPGLGLRLIYFSYDVKMKEKGDIPEGYSVSREKKERFSLILESASTNQTSMYLCASSLRLAGQTETGELFFGEGSRLTVL.

This clonotype came up many times. The genes are TRBV29-1 and TRBJ2-1, with D unresolved. The V gene lost 8 bases and the J gene lost 3 bases, with 8 bases spanning the gap. The CDR3 is 11 amino acids. Germline CDR1 is SQVTM and CDR2 is ANQGSEA. The CDR3 sequence: CSPMNYNEQFF. CDR3 in DNA: TGCAGCCCAATGAACTACAATGAGCAGTTCTTC.

This clonotype was counted only a few times. The chain carries TRBV9 and TRBJ1-2, with a weak D call TRBD1 (5 bases). This CDR3 is built from 15 residues. Looked up from germline, CDR1 is SGDLS and CDR2 is YYNGEE. Trimming pared 3 bases from V and 6 bases from J, leaving 18 bases between. The CDR3 DNA reads TGTGCCAGCAGCGACACCGGGACGCCTATAAATGGCTACACCTTC. As protein: CASSDTGTPINGYTF.

The chain has TRBV6-2 or TRBV6-3 and TRBJ2-1, with 8 positions matching TRBD2. Germline V gives CDR1 MNHEY, CDR2 SVGEGT. The CDR3 totals 14 residues. The V segment lost 10 bases and the J segment 6 bases; nucleotides outside the gene matches: 11. CDR3 protein: CAISLTGGPNEQFF. The DNA of the CDR3 is TGTGCCATCTCTTTAACGGGAGGGCCCAATGAGCAGTTCTTC.

This rearrangement joins TRBV5-1 to TRBJ2-7, with D possibly being TRBD2 (5 bases). This CDR3 has 13 residues. The V gene lost 0 bases and the J gene lost 11 bases, with 15 bases spanning the gap. Looked up from germline, CDR1 is SGHRS and CDR2 is YFSETQ. The CDR3 sequence: CASSLEAGIEKYF. The CDR3 DNA sequence: TGCGCCAGCAGCTTGGAGGCGGGTATAGAGAAGTACTTC.

The chain employs TRBV4-1 and TRBJ2-2, with D unclear. Germline values: CDR1 MGHRA, CDR2 YSYEKL. The length of the CDR3 is 15 residues. V shed 0 bases and J shed 2 bases, with 7 bases lying between them. The CDR3, as DNA: TGCGCCAGCAGCCAAGAATCAGCTAACACCGGGGAGCTGTTTTTT. This gives the protein CASSQESANTGELFF.

The V and J genes are TRBV11-2 and TRBJ1-2, with D uncertain. V was clipped by 1 base and J by 6 bases, with 12 bases between them. Germline values: CDR1 SGHAT, CDR2 FQNNGV. The CDR3 consists of 14 residues. The CDR3 region is CASSLVIRADGYTF. CDR3 bases: TGTGCCAGCAGCTTAGTAATAAGGGCCGATGGCTACACCTTC.

In this sample, this clonotype turned up many times. CDR3 nucleotides: TGTGCCAGCAGCCTTCTGGACGGAACTAACTATGGCTACACCTTC. This translates into CASSLLDGTNYGYTF. J is TRBJ1-2 and V is TRBV14; D is unclear. The ends were cut back, 4 bases at V and 0 bases at J, with 12 bases in the middle. CDR1 and CDR2 (germline): SGHDN, FVKESK. This CDR3 is 15 amino acids long.

The rearrangement uses TRBV13 and TRBJ2-1; no reliable D call. Germline V CDR1 and CDR2: PRHDT, FYEKMQ (reference sequence). The CDR3 contains 12 residues. Trimming removed 4 bases from V and 9 bases from J, with 10 bases in between. The CDR3 protein is CASSSRGVEQFF. The CDR3, as DNA: TGTGCCAGCAGCTCCCGAGGTGTTGAGCAGTTCTTC.

V usage is TRBV19 and J usage is TRBJ1-5; D unclear. V was pared by 3 bases and J by 4 bases, with 13 bases between. From germline, CDR1 is LNHDA and CDR2 SQIVND (reference sequence). This CDR3 has 15 residues. The CDR3 reads CASSIHPLGNQPQHF. CDR3 nucleotides: TGTGCCAGTAGTATTCACCCCCTCGGGAATCAGCCCCAGCATTTT.

Only a few counts were recorded for this clonotype. The chain couples TRBV6-6 to TRBJ2-3; D is undetermined. CDR3 size: 13 residues. Trimming left V 0 bases short and J 2 bases short, with 3 bases between. Per germline, CDR1 MNHNY and CDR2 SVGAGI (reference sequence). DNA of the CDR3: TGTGCCAGCAGTTACTCGACCACAGATACGCAGTATTTT. Encoded protein: CASSYSTTDTQYF.